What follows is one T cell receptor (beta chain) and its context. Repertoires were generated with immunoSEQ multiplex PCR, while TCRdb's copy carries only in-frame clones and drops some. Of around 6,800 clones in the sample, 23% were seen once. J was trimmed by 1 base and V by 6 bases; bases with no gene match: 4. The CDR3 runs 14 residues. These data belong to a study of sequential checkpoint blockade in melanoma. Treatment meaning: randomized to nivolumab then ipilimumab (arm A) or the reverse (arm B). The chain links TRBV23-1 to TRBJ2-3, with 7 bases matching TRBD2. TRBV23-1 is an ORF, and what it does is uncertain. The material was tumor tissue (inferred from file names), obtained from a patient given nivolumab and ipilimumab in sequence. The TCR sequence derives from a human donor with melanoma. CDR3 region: CASSQTSGTDTQYF. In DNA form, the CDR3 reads TGCGCCAGCAGCCAAACTAGCGGCACAGATACGCAGTATTTT.